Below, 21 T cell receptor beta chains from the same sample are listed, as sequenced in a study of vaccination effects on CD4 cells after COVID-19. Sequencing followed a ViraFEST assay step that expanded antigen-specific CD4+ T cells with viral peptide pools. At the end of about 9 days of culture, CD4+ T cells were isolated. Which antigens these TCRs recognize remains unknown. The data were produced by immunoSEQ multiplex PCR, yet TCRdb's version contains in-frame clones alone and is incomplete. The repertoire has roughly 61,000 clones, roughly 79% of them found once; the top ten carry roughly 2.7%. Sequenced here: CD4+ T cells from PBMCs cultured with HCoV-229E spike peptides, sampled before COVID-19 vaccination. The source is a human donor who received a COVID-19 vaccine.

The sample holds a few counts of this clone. CDR3 nucleotides: TGTGCCAGCAGCCCAAGGAACACCGGGCCGAGTAGCGGGCTGTTTTTT. As protein: CASSPRNTGPSSGLFF. V is TRBV3-1 (or the pseudogene TRBV3-2) and J is TRBJ1-4; no clear D gene. V was shortened by 4 bases and J by 14 bases, with 26 bases between the two germline ends. Germline-derived CDR1 and CDR2 are LGHDT and YNNKEL (reference sequence). CDR3 length: 16 residues.

In DNA form, the CDR3 reads TGTGCCATCAGAAAGGAAGGGCAGGCCTTCTATGGCTACACCTTC. The encoded protein is CAIRKEGQAFYGYTF. V and J are TRBV10-3 and TRBJ1-2; D is uncertain. This CDR3 is built from 15 residues. V shed 6 bases and J shed 4 bases, with 18 bases lying between them. Germline V gene lookup returns CDR1 ENHRY and CDR2 SYGVKD.

The CDR3, as DNA: TGTGCCAGCAGCTTTAAAGGACAGGGGGAGCTGTTTTTT. Protein product: CASSFKGQGELFF. The V call is TRBV7-3, the J call TRBJ2-2, with D possibly TRBD1 on 6 matching bases. V was pared by 3 bases and J by 8 bases, with 10 bases between. The CDR3 runs to 13 residues. Germline V gene data show CDR1 as SGHTA and CDR2 as FQGTGA.

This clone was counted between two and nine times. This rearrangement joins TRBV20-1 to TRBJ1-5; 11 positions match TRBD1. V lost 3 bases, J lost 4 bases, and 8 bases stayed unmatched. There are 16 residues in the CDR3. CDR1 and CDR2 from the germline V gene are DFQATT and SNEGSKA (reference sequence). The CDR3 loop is CSASVGTGGANQPQHF. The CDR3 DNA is TGCAGTGCTAGTGTTGGGACAGGGGGGGCGAATCAGCCCCAGCATTTT.

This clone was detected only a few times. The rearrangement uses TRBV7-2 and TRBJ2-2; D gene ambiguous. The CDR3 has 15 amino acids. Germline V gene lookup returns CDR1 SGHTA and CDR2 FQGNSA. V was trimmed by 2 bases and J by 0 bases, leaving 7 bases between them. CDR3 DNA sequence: TGTGCCAGCAGCTTACGTTCAGCGAACACCGGGGAGCTGTTTTTT. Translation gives CASSLRSANTGELFF.

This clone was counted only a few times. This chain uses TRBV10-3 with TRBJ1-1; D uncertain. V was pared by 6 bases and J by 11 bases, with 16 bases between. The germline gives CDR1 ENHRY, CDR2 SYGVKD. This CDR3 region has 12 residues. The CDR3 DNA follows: TGTGCCATCAGCCCCTTGTTAGGTCGGGCTTTCTTT. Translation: CAISPLLGRAFF.

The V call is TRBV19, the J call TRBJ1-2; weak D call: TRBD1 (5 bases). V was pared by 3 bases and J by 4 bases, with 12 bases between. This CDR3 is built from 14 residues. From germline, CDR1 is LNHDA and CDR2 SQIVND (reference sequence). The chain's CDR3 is CASSMGPPSYGYTF. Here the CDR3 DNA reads TGTGCCAGTAGTATGGGACCGCCTAGCTATGGCTACACCTTC.

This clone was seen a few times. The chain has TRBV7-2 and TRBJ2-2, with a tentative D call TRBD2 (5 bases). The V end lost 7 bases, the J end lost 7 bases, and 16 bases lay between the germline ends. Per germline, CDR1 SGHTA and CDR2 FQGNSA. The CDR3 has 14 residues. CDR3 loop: CASTFGPGVGELFF. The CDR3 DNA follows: TGTGCCAGCACTTTTGGCCCCGGGGTCGGGGAGCTGTTTTTT. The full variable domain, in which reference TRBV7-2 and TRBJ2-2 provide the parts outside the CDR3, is GAGVSQSPSNKVTEKGKDVELRCDPISGHTALYWYRQSLGQGLEFLIYFQGNSAPDKSGLPSDRFSAERTGGSVSTLTIQRTQQEDSAVYLCASTFGPGVGELFFGEGSRLTVL.

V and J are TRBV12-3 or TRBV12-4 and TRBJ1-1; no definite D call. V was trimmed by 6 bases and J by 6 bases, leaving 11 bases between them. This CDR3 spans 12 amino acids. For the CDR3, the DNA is TGTGCCAGCAGACCGGTCGAGTCTGAAGCTTTCTTT. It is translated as CASRPVESEAFF.

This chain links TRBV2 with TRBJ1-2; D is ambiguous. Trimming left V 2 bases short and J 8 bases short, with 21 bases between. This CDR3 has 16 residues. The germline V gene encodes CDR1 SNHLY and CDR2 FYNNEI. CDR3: CASSESRPQVPGGYTF. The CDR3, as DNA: TGTGCCAGCAGTGAATCCAGACCCCAAGTCCCTGGGGGCTACACCTTC.

DNA for the CDR3: TGTGCCAGCAGCCTTCGACAGGCGGCCACAGATACGCAGTATTTT. This encodes CASSLRQAATDTQYF. This chain links TRBV7-3 with TRBJ2-3; TRBD1 is a possible D gene (6 bases). The length of the CDR3 is 15 residues. Looked up from germline, CDR1 is SGHTA and CDR2 is FQGTGA. Trimming stripped 5 bases from V and 2 bases from J, with 14 bases between.

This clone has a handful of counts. CDR3 amino acids: CAISDSVANTGELFF. CDR3 nucleotide sequence: TGTGCCATCAGTGACTCTGTCGCGAACACCGGGGAGCTGTTTTTT. The genes are TRBV10-3 and TRBJ2-2; D gene ambiguous. Germline V gene lookup returns CDR1 ENHRY and CDR2 SYGVKD. The CDR3 runs 15 residues. Trimming removed 3 bases at V and 0 bases at J, with 8 bases between.

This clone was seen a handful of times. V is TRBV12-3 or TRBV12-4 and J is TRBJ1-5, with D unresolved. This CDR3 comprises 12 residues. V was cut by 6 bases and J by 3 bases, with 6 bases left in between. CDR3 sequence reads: CASRYANQPQHF. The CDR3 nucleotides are TGTGCCAGCAGGTACGCCAATCAGCCCCAGCATTTT.

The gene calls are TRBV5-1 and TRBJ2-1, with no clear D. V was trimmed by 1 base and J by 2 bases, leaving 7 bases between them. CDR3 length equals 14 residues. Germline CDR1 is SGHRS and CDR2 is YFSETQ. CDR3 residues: CASSLQPAYNEQFF. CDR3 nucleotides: TGCGCCAGCAGCTTGCAGCCGGCCTACAATGAGCAGTTCTTC.

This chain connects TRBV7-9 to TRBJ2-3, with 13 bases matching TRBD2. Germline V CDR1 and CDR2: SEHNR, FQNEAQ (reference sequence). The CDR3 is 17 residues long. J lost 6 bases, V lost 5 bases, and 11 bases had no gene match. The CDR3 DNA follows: TGTGCCAGCAGCATTACTAGCGGGGGGGTTAATGATGATACGCAGTATTTT. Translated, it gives CASSITSGGVNDDTQYF.

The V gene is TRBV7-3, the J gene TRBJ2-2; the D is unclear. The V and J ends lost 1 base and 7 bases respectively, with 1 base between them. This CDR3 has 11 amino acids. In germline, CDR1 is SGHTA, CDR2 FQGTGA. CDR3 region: CASSLSGELFF. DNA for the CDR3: TGTGCCAGCAGCTTAAGCGGGGAGCTGTTTTTT.

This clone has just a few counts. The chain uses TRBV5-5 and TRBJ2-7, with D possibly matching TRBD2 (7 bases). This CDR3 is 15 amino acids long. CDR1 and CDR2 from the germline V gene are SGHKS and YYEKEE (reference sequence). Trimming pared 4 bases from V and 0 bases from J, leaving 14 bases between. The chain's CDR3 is CASSQAGATSYEQYV. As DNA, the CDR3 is TGTGCCAGCAGCCAGGCGGGGGCGACCTCCTACGAGCAGTACGTC.

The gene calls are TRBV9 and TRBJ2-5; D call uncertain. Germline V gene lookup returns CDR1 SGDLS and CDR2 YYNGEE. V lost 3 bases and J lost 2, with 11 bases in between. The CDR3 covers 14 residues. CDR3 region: CASSAEQLQETQYF. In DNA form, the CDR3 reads TGTGCCAGCAGCGCAGAACAGCTACAAGAGACCCAGTACTTC.

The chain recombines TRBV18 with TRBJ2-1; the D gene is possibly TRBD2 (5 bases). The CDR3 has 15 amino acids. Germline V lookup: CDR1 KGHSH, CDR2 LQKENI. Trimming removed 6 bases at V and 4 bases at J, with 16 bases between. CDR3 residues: CASSEALNSYNEQFF. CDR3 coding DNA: TGTGCCAGCTCGGAGGCCCTTAACTCATACAATGAGCAGTTCTTC.

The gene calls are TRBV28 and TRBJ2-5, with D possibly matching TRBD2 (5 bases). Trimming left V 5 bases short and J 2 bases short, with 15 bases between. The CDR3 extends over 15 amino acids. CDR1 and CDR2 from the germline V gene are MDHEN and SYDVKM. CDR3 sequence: CASSIPSSAQETQYF. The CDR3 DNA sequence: TGTGCCAGCAGTATACCTAGCTCAGCACAAGAGACCCAGTACTTC.

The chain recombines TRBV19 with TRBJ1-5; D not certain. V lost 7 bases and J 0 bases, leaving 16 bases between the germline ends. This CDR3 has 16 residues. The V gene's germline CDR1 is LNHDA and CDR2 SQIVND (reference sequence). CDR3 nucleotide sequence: TGTGCCAGTAAAACCGACACCACCTATAGCAATCAGCCCCAGCATTTT. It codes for CASKTDTTYSNQPQHF.